The T cell receptor beta chain described here comes from a study of glioma-infiltrating T cells. Study-wide findings and caveats: Above-expected tissue-blood divergence occurred in all gliomas, most in low-grade ones.

CDR1 and CDR2 (germline): MNHNS, SASEGT. The CDR3 totals 14 residues. The germline V and J ends were trimmed by 3 bases and 4 bases, with 10 bases remaining between them. Using RNA template, CDR3s of TCR alpha and beta were amplified with iRepertoire arm-PCR. One entry per CDR3 protein, called by TCRdb with MiXCR from the multiplex PCR reads. The table has 150,000 or so distinct CDR3 sequences, about 39% seen once. This clonotype was seen a handful of times. Its antigen is as yet unknown. Sequencing input: glioma tissue, nonneoplastic brain tissue, or PBMCs (not recorded which). The chain employs TRBV6-1 and TRBJ1-5; possibly TRBD1 for D (6 bases). The sequence was collected from a human donor with low-grade glioma or glioblastoma, undergoing nonglioma brain surgery, or in good health (not recorded which). CDR3 loop: CASSDGGPNQPQHF. The CDR3 DNA sequence: TGTGCCAGCAGTGATGGGGGGCCAAATCAGCCCCAGCATTTT.